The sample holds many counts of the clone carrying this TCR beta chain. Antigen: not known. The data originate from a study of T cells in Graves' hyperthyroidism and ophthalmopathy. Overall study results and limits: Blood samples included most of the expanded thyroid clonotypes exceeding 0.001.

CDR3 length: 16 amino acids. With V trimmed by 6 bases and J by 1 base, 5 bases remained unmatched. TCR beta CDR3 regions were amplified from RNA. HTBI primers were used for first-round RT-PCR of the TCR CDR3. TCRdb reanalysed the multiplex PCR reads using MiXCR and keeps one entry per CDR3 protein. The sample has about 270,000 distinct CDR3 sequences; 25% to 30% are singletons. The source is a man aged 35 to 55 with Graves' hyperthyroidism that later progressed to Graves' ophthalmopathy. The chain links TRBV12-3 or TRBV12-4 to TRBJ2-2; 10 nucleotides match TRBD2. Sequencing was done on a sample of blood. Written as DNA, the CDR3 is TGTGCCAGCAGGTCCGGGACTAGCGTGAACACCGGGGAGCTGTTTTTT. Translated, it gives CASRSGTSVNTGELFF.